The clone carrying this T cell receptor beta chain turned up a few times. The data stem from a study of response to subunit inactivated influenza vaccine. V lost 1 base and J 8 bases, leaving 11 bases between the germline ends. CDR3 length: 14 residues. CDR1 and CDR2 from the germline V gene are SGHTA and FQGNSA. Each CDR3 protein is one row after TCRdb ran MiXCR on the RT-PCR reads. The sample has hundreds of thousands of distinct CDR3 sequences; 15% to 17% are singletons. The TCR was taken from a man in his fifties or sixties who received an inactivated influenza vaccine. Sequenced here: PBMCs from blood, sampled roughly 12 days after vaccination. This rearrangement joins TRBV7-2 to TRBJ1-4; D gene ambiguous. The CDR3 loop reads CASSLVGYGEKLFF. Here the CDR3 DNA reads TGTGCCAGCAGCTTAGTCGGGTACGGCGAAAAACTGTTTTTT.